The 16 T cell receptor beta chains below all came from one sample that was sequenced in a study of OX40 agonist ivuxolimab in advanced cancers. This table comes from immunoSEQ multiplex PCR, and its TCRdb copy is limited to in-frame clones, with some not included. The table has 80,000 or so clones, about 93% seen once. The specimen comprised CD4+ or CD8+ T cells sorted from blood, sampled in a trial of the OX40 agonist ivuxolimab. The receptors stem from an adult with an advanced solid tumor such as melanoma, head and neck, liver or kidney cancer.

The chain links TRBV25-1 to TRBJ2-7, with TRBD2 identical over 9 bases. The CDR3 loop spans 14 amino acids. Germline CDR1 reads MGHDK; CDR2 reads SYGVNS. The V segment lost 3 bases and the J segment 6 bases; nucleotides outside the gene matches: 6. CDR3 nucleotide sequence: TGTGCCAGCAGTGACTTAGCGGGAGTGCGCGAGCAGTACTTC. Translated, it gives CASSDLAGVREQYF.

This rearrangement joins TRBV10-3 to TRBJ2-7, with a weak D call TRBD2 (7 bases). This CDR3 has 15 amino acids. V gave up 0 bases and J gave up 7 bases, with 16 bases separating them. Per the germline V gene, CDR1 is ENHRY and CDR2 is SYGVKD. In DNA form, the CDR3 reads TGTGCCATCAGTGAGTCGAGGGAGGGCAGGGGAGAGCAGTACTTC. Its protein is CAISESREGRGEQYF.

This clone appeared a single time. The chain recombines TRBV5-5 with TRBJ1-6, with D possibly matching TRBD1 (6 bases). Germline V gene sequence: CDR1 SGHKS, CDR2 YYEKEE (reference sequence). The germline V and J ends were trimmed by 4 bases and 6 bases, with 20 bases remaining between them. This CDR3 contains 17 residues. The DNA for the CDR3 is TGTGCCAGCAGCCCCCAGAGGCCAGGGGCCGTTAATTCACCCCTCCACTTT. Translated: CASSPQRPGAVNSPLHF.

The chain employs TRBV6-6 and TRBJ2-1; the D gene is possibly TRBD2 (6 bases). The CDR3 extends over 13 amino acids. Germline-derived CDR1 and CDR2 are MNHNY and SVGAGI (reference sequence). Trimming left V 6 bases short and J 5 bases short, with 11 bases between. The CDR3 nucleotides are TGTGCCAGCAGACAGACGGGGGACAATGAGCAGTTCTTC. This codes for CASRQTGDNEQFF.

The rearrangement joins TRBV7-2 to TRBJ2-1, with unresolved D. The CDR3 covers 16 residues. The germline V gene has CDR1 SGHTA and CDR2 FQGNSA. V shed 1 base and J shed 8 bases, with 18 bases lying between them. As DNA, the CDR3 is TGTGCCAGCAGCTTAGTTAGTAGGGTCGCTAGGGATGAGCAGTTCTTC. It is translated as CASSLVSRVARDEQFF.

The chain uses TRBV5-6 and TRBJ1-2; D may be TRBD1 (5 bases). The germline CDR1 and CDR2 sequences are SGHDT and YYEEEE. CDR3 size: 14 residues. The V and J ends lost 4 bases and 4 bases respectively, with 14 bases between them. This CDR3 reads CASSPWDRAYGYTF. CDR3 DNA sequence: TGTGCCAGCAGCCCATGGGACCGAGCCTATGGCTACACCTTC.

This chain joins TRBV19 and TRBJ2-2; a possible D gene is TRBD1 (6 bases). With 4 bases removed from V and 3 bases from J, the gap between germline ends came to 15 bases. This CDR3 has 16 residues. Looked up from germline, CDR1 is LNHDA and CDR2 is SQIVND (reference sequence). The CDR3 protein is CASSNRRQGYTGELFF. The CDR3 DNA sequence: TGTGCCAGTAGTAATCGAAGGCAGGGGTACACCGGGGAGCTGTTTTTT.

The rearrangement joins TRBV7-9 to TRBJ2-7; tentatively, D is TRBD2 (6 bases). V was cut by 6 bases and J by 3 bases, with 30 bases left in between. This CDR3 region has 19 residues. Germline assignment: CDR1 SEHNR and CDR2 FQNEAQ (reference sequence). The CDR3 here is CASRGGLSGTTPTNYEQYF. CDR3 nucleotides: TGTGCCAGCAGGGGGGGTCTCTCGGGAACAACACCGACAAACTACGAGCAGTACTTC.

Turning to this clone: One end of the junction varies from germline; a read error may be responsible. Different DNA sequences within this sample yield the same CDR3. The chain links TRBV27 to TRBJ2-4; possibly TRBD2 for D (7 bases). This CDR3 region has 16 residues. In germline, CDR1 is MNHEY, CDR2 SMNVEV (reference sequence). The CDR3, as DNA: TGTGCCAGCAGCACCCGGGGGGCTGGGGCCAAAAATATTCAGTACTTC. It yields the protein CASSTRGAGAKNIQYF.

CDR3 nucleotides: TGTGCCAGTAGAGACCGGGACGGCTATGGCTACACCTTC. Protein product: CASRDRDGYGYTF. The V gene is TRBV19, the J gene TRBJ1-2; weak D call: TRBD1 (5 bases). Germline-derived CDR1 and CDR2 are LNHDA and SQIVND (reference sequence). V was cut by 6 bases and J by 4 bases, with 12 bases left in between. The length of the CDR3 is 13 residues.

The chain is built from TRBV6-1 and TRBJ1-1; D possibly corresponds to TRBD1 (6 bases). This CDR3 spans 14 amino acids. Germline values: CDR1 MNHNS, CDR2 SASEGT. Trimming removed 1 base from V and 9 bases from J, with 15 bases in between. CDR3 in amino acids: CASSEGQGRSKAFF. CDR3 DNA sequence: TGTGCCAGCAGTGAAGGCCAGGGGAGATCTAAAGCTTTCTTT.

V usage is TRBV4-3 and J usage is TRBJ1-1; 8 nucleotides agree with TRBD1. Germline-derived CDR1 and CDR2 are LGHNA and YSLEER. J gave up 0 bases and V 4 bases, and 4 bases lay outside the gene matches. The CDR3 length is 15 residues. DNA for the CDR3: TGCGCCAGCAGCCTTGGGGACAGGATGAACACTGAAGCTTTCTTT. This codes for CASSLGDRMNTEAFF.

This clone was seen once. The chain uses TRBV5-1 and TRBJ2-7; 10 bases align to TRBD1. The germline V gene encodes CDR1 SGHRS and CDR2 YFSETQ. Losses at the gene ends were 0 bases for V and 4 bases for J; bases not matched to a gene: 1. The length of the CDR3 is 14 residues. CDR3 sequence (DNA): TGCGCCAGCAGCTTGGTGGGACAGGGGTACGAGCAGTACTTC. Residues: CASSLVGQGYEQYF. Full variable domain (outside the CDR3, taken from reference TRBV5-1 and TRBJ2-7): KAGVTQTPRYLIKTRGQQVTLSCSPISGHRSVSWYQQTPGQGLQFLFEYFSETQRNKGNFPGRFSGRQFSNSRSEMNVSTLELGDSALYLCASSLVGQGYEQYFGPGTRLTVT.

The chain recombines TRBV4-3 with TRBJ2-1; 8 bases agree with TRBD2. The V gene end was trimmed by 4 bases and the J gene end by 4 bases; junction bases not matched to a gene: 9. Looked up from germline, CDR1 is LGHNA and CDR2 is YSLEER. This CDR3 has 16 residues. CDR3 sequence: CASSRDSGDRYNEQFF. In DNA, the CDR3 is TGCGCCAGCAGCCGAGATAGCGGGGATCGTTACAATGAGCAGTTCTTC.

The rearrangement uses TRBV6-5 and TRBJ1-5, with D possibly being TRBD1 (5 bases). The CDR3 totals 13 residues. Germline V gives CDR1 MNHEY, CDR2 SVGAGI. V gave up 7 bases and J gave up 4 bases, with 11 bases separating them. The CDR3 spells CASTGTQNQPQHF. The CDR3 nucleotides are TGTGCCAGCACAGGGACTCAAAATCAGCCCCAGCATTTT.

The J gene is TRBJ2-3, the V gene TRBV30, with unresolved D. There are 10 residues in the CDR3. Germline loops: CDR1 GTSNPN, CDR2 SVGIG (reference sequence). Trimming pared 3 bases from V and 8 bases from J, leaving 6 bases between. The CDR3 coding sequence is TGTGCCTGGAGCCGGGCTACGCAGTATTTT. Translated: CAWSRATQYF.